The 13 T cell receptor beta chains below all came from one sample that was sequenced in a study of shared clonotypes between healthy human individuals. Measured with immunoSEQ multiplex PCR; TCRdb has only the in-frame clones, and not every one. The data show just over 2,000,000 clones, approximately 95% seen once. Positive CCR7 selection of CD45RO-negative cells yielded the naive CD8 cells, and terminally differentiated effector memory CD45RA+ cells were excluded. Specimen: naive CD8+ T cells sorted from blood. These receptors came from a man aged 18 to 30 in good health.

The gene calls are TRBV7-8 and TRBJ2-5; D might be TRBD1 (5 bases). Trimming shortened V by 5 bases and J by 3 bases, and 7 bases separated the two germline ends. CDR3 size: 12 residues. Per germline, CDR1 SGHVS and CDR2 FQNEAQ. CDR3 sequence reads: CASSGAEETQYF. The CDR3, as DNA: TGTGCCAGCAGCGGGGCAGAAGAGACCCAGTACTTC.

The V call is TRBV7-9, the J call TRBJ2-1; D is unresolved. Germline V gene lookup returns CDR1 SEHNR and CDR2 FQNEAQ (reference sequence). The germline V and J ends were trimmed by 2 bases and 7 bases, with 15 bases remaining between them. The CDR3 totals 15 residues. This chain's CDR3 is CASSLSSEPGNEQFF. In DNA, the CDR3 is TGTGCCAGCAGCTTATCGTCCGAGCCTGGTAATGAGCAGTTCTTC.

This sequence joins TRBV7-6 and TRBJ2-2; unclear D gene. Germline loops: CDR1 SGHVS, CDR2 FNYEAQ. V lost 1 base to trimming and J lost 4 bases, with 10 bases between them. The CDR3 has 15 residues. The CDR3 protein is CASSLEWVGTGELFF. The CDR3, as DNA: TGTGCCAGCAGCTTAGAGTGGGTCGGCACCGGGGAGCTGTTTTTT.

The CDR3 DNA follows: TGCGCCAGCAGCCAAGGGGGGAATCCCGAATTGACTAACTATGGCTACACCTTC. Residues: CASSQGGNPELTNYGYTF. The chain carries TRBV4-3 and TRBJ1-2; a possible D gene is TRBD1 (5 bases). Trimming removed 1 base from V and 0 bases from J, with 18 bases in between. Per the germline V gene, CDR1 is LGHNA and CDR2 is YSLEER. CDR3 length: 18 residues.

The chain carries TRBV7-9 and TRBJ2-5; 8 positions match TRBD1. CDR1 is SEHNR and CDR2 is FQNEAQ in the germline V gene (reference sequence). There are 14 residues in the CDR3. V lost 2 bases, J lost 6 bases, and 5 bases stayed unmatched. The CDR3 loop reads CASSLQGAWKTQYF. The CDR3 region has the DNA TGTGCCAGCAGCTTACAGGGGGCATGGAAGACCCAGTACTTC. The full variable domain, rest sourced from reference TRBV7-9 and TRBJ2-5, is DTGVSQNPRHKITKRGQNVTFRCDPISEHNRLYWYRQTLGQGPEFLTYFQNEAQLEKSRLLSDRFSAERPKGSFSTLEIQRTEQGDSAMYLCASSLQGAWKTQYFGPGTRLLVL.

The rearrangement links TRBV10-3 to TRBJ2-7; the D gene could be TRBD1 or TRBD2 (6 bases each). Germline CDR1 is ENHRY and CDR2 is SYGVKD. Trimming removed 4 bases from V and 7 bases from J, with 20 bases in between. The CDR3 is 15 residues long. The CDR3 coding sequence is TGTGCCATCAGTGCGGGGGCGGCCGGGGGTACTGAGCAGTACTTC. Amino acid sequence: CAISAGAAGGTEQYF.

The genes are TRBV7-3 and TRBJ2-3; 9 bases are shared with TRBD2. CDR3 length equals 16 residues. V shed 0 bases, J shed 2 bases, and the junction held 3 bases outside the gene matches. Germline assignment: CDR1 SGHTA and CDR2 FQGTGA. This chain's CDR3 is CASSLTGTSFTDTQYF. The CDR3 nucleotides are TGTGCCAGCAGCTTAACCGGGACTAGCTTCACAGATACGCAGTATTTT.

The V gene is TRBV6-1, the J gene TRBJ2-3; 8 nucleotides agree with TRBD1. CDR1 and CDR2 (germline): MNHNS, SASEGT. V shed 3 bases, J shed 4 bases, and the junction held 6 bases outside the gene matches. The CDR3 spans 15 residues. As DNA, the CDR3 is TGTGCCAGCAGTGATTTGACAGGGGCTTCAGATACGCAGTATTTT. This codes for CASSDLTGASDTQYF.

The chain is built from TRBV6-1 and TRBJ1-5; D unresolved. CDR1 MNHNS and CDR2 SASEGT come from the germline V gene. There are 15 residues in the CDR3. V lost 0 bases to trimming and J lost 7 bases, with 13 bases between them. CDR3 DNA sequence: TGTGCCAGCAGTGAAGCTACCCTTAGGAGCCAGCCCCAGCATTTT. Its protein is CASSEATLRSQPQHF.

This sequence joins TRBV5-4 and TRBJ1-2, with D perhaps matching TRBD1 (5 bases). Trimming pared 0 bases from V and 0 bases from J, leaving 12 bases between. CDR1 SGHNT and CDR2 YYREEE come from the germline V gene (reference sequence). The CDR3 is 16 amino acids. The CDR3 is CASSLGGDRTNYGYTF. The CDR3 DNA is TGTGCCAGCAGCTTGGGGGGCGACCGAACTAACTATGGCTACACCTTC.

This chain uses TRBV7-9 with TRBJ1-4, with D possibly TRBD1 on 6 matching bases. CDR3 length equals 14 residues. CDR1 and CDR2 (germline): SEHNR, FQNEAQ (reference sequence). V lost 1 base to trimming and J lost 8 bases, with 11 bases between them. The CDR3 sequence is CASSLVDRPEKLFF. The DNA of the CDR3 is TGTGCCAGCAGCTTAGTTGACAGGCCCGAAAAACTGTTTTTT.

The chain combines TRBV7-6 with TRBJ2-7, with no clear D. The CDR3 extends over 14 amino acids. V lost 1 base to trimming and J lost 0 bases, with 7 bases between them. Germline loops: CDR1 SGHVS, CDR2 FNYEAQ. The CDR3 spells CASSLVAFSYEQYF. CDR3 nucleotide sequence: TGTGCCAGCAGCTTAGTAGCTTTCTCCTACGAGCAGTACTTC.

This chain joins TRBV6-5 and TRBJ2-5; D possibly matches TRBD1 or TRBD2 (5 bases each). This CDR3 region has 15 residues. V was pared by 7 bases and J by 0 bases, with 15 bases between. Germline loops: CDR1 MNHEY, CDR2 SVGAGI. CDR3 coding DNA: TGTGCCAGCACCCAGGGACGTATGTACCAAGAGACCCAGTACTTC. Residues: CASTQGRMYQETQYF.